The 14 T cell receptor beta chains reported below all come from one sample, sequenced in a study of OX40 agonist ivuxolimab in advanced cancers. The library was produced with the immunoSEQ multiplex PCR assay. This is the immuneACCESS table as TCRdb keeps it, with only in-frame sequences that have V and J called. A part of the clones is gone; compared with another copy, unresolved V genes explain less than half, and the rest is unexplained. The sample table contains over 65,000 clones; only one count was recorded for roughly 84% of them. Around 0.77% of the sample is in the top ten clones. Specimen: CD4+ or CD8+ T cells sorted from blood, collected in a trial of the OX40 agonist ivuxolimab. These receptors were collected from an adult with an advanced solid tumor such as melanoma, head and neck, liver or kidney cancer.

This chain joins TRBV29-1 and TRBJ2-1, with D uncertain. The CDR3 loop spans 12 amino acids. V shed 4 bases and J shed 8 bases, with 12 bases lying between them. CDR1 and CDR2 (germline): SQVTM, ANQGSEA. The CDR3 sequence is CSVVALGDEQFF. The CDR3 DNA is TGCAGCGTTGTCGCCCTTGGGGATGAGCAGTTCTTC.

This rearrangement joins TRBV5-1 to TRBJ1-1; no clear D gene. The CDR3 sequence is 12 residues long. Trimming took off 0 bases at V and 4 bases at J, with 4 bases between the two ends. CDR1 and CDR2 from the germline V gene are SGHRS and YFSETQ. The CDR3 coding sequence is TGCGCCAGCAGCTTGGTGGGCACTGAAGCTTTCTTT. It encodes CASSLVGTEAFF.

This chain links TRBV18 with TRBJ1-4; 7 positions agree with TRBD1. V shed 5 bases and J 8 bases; nucleotides not matched to a gene: 17. The CDR3 length is 17 residues. Germline CDR1 and CDR2: KGHSH and LQKENI. The CDR3 coding sequence is TGTGCCAGCTCAAGATCAGAAGGCGGCAGGGGGTTAGAAAAACTGTTTTTT. This encodes CASSRSEGGRGLEKLFF.

The chain joins TRBV10-3 to TRBJ2-5; 10 nucleotides agree with TRBD1. The CDR3 totals 16 residues. V lost 4 bases and J lost 6; bases outside the gene matches: 11. CDR1 and CDR2 from the germline V gene are ENHRY and SYGVKD. CDR3 sequence: CAISAGGTGERKTQYF. The CDR3 nucleotides read TGTGCCATCAGTGCGGGGGGGACAGGGGAGAGAAAGACCCAGTACTTC.

This chain uses TRBV6-4 with TRBJ1-6, with TRBD1 matching over 7 bases. Losses at the gene ends were 4 bases for V and 5 bases for J; bases not matched to a gene: 8. The CDR3 has 16 amino acids. Germline CDR1 and CDR2: MRHNA and SNTAGT. CDR3 region: CASSVQGVPNNSPLHF. CDR3 sequence (DNA): TGTGCCAGCAGTGTGCAGGGGGTTCCTAATAATTCACCCCTCCACTTT.

This rearrangement joins TRBV19 to TRBJ2-5; possibly TRBD1 for D (5 bases). Trimming took 6 bases from V and 2 from J, leaving 10 bases between them. CDR1 and CDR2 from the germline V gene are LNHDA and SQIVND (reference sequence). The CDR3 is made up of 13 amino acids. DNA for the CDR3: TGTGCCAGTAGCTTCCAGGGACAAGAGACCCAGTACTTC. As protein: CASSFQGQETQYF. The full variable domain, its missing parts supplied by reference TRBV19 and TRBJ2-5, is DGGITQSPKYLFRKEGQNVTLSCEQNLNHDAMYWYRQDPGQGLRLIYYSQIVNDFQKGDIAEGYSVSREKKESFPLTVTSAQKNPTAFYLCASSFQGQETQYFGPGTRLLVL.

V usage is TRBV6-1 and J usage is TRBJ1-1; TRBD1 matches 10 bases. Germline V gene data show CDR1 as MNHNS and CDR2 as SASEGT. J was trimmed by 6 bases and V by 4 bases; bases with no gene match: 11. CDR3 length: 16 residues. CDR3 amino acids: CASSASPDRGMAEAFF. The CDR3 nucleotides are TGTGCCAGCAGTGCTTCTCCGGACAGGGGGATGGCTGAAGCTTTCTTT.

The V gene is TRBV9, the J gene TRBJ2-3; D is possibly TRBD1 or TRBD2 (6 bases each). The CDR3 has 15 residues. Germline V CDR1 and CDR2: SGDLS, YYNGEE. Trimming shortened V by 1 base and J by 1 base, and 10 bases separated the two germline ends. The chain's CDR3 is CASSVTGAGTDTQYF. DNA for the CDR3: TGTGCCAGCAGCGTAACGGGGGCAGGCACAGATACGCAGTATTTT.

J is TRBJ1-2 and V is TRBV7-3; D not resolved. The germline CDR1 and CDR2 sequences are SGHTA and FQGTGA. The CDR3 spans 14 residues. Trimming left V 4 bases short and J 9 bases short, with 18 bases between. Here the CDR3 DNA reads TGTGCCAGCAGCTCTAACTCGGCCCAAGGAAGCTACACCTTC. It specifies CASSSNSAQGSYTF.

The V and J genes are TRBV5-5 and TRBJ2-7; D remains unclear. Germline loops: CDR1 SGHKS, CDR2 YYEKEE (reference sequence). CDR3 size: 12 residues. V was shortened by 4 bases and J by 3 bases, with 8 bases between the two germline ends. CDR3 nucleotide sequence: TGTGCCAGCAGCCGAGGAAACTACGAGCAGTACTTC. Translating gives CASSRGNYEQYF.

This chain uses TRBV27 with TRBJ2-1, with 7 bases fitting TRBD2. The CDR3 runs to 17 residues. Germline lookup yields CDR1 MNHEY and CDR2 SMNVEV (reference sequence). The junction had 14 bases not matched to a gene; V was cut back by 5 bases and J by 4 bases. The CDR3 region is CASSPLLAGVEYNEQFF. Written as DNA, the CDR3 is TGTGCCAGCAGTCCCCTCCTGGCGGGAGTGGAATACAATGAGCAGTTCTTC.

The chain links TRBV2 to TRBJ1-2; possible D gene TRBD1, 5 bases. The CDR3 sequence is 15 residues long. V lost 3 bases, J lost 4 bases, and 15 bases lay in between. CDR1 and CDR2 from the germline V gene are SNHLY and FYNNEI. CDR3 amino acids: CASSEVWQGGYGYTF. In DNA, the CDR3 is TGTGCCAGCAGTGAGGTGTGGCAGGGTGGCTATGGCTACACCTTC. Full variable domain (missing parts from reference TRBV2 and TRBJ1-2): EPEVTQTPSHQVTQMGQEVILRCVPISNHLYFYWYRQILGQKVEFLVSFYNNEISEKSEIFDDQFSVERPDGSNFTLKIRSTKLEDSAMYFCASSEVWQGGYGYTFGSGTRLTVV.

The chain couples TRBV5-6 to TRBJ1-2; unclear D gene. V was cut by 6 bases and J by 7 bases, with 13 bases left in between. The CDR3 is 12 amino acids. Per the germline V gene, CDR1 is SGHDT and CDR2 is YYEEEE. This CDR3 is CASTLQRSGYTF. The CDR3 DNA is TGTGCCAGCACCCTTCAGCGGAGTGGCTACACCTTC.

This chain joins TRBV5-8 and TRBJ1-1, with D maybe TRBD1 (5 bases). This CDR3 comprises 16 residues. Germline V gene data show CDR1 as SGHTS and CDR2 as YDEGEE. Trimming took off 3 bases at V and 0 bases at J, with 15 bases between the two ends. CDR3: CASSSGTGEVNTEAFF. In nucleotides, the CDR3 is TGTGCCAGCAGCTCCGGGACGGGGGAAGTGAACACTGAAGCTTTCTTT.